These 22 T cell receptor beta chains were all obtained from the same sample, sequenced in a study of T cells expressing NK-cell markers. TCRdb derives one entry per CDR3 protein from the 5' RACE reads, leaving out DNA. The sample totals over 120,000 distinct CDR3 sequences; its top ten clones hold roughly an eighth. The sample taken for sequencing was blood T cells: a sorted CD56 or NKG2C T cell subset, CD4+ or CD8+ T cells, or bulk PBMC T cells (not recorded which). The receptors derive from a man in his late teens or twenties in good health.

The rearrangement joins TRBV12-3 or TRBV12-4 to TRBJ1-5. The CDR3 runs 16 residues. CDR3 sequence: CASSFFAGAPNQPQHF.

The genes are TRBV5-1 and TRBJ2-1; TCRdb calls TRBD2, which cannot be checked without DNA. The CDR3 extends over 15 amino acids. Germline CDR1 is SGHRS and CDR2 is YFSETQ. The CDR3 loop reads CASSWTSGSGNEQFF.

The chain carries TRBV19 and TRBJ2-7; TCRdb reports TRBD1, a call that lacks DNA to check it against. Germline CDR1 and CDR2: LNHDA and SQIVND (reference sequence). CDR3 size: 14 residues. This CDR3 reads CASSLSGQSYEQYF.

The V gene is TRBV5-1, the J gene TRBJ1-2. Germline-derived CDR1 and CDR2 are SGHRS and YFSETQ. The CDR3 runs to 14 residues. The CDR3 protein is CASSLAAPEAGYTF.

J is TRBJ2-3 and V is TRBV28; the D gene TCRdb calls, TRBD1, cannot be checked with no DNA. The germline gives CDR1 MDHEN, CDR2 SYDVKM. The CDR3 has 14 residues. Here the CDR3 reads CAITGQDRTDTQYF.

The chain joins TRBV5-5 to TRBJ2-1; without DNA, the TCRdb call of TRBD1 cannot be checked. This CDR3 region has 15 residues. In germline, CDR1 is SGHKS, CDR2 YYEKEE (reference sequence). CDR3 region: CASSLATGGTDEQFF.

J is TRBJ2-7 and V is TRBV7-3; TCRdb picks TRBD2, but there is no DNA to check that call. The CDR3 consists of 15 residues. Germline V lookup: CDR1 SGHTA, CDR2 FQGTGA. Here the CDR3 reads CASSLALGSSYEQYF. Full variable domain (rest looked up from reference TRBV7-3 and TRBJ2-7): GAGVSQTPSNKVTEKGKYVELRCDPISGHTALYWYRQSLGQGPEFLIYFQGTGAADDSGLPNDRFFAVRPEGSVSTLKIQRTERGDSAVYLCASSLALGSSYEQYFGPGTRLTVT.

The rearrangement links TRBV7-9 to TRBJ2-7. Germline values: CDR1 SEHNR, CDR2 FQNEAQ (reference sequence). CDR3 length: 16 residues. CDR3: CASSQTRTGRSYEQYF. The full variable domain, with the rest looked up from reference TRBV7-9 and TRBJ2-7, is DTGVSQNPRHKITKRGQNVTFRCDPISEHNRLYWYRQTLGQGPEFLTYFQNEAQLEKSRLLSDRFSAERPKGSFSTLEIQRTEQGDSAMYLCASSQTRTGRSYEQYFGPGTRLTVT.

This sequence joins TRBV19 and TRBJ2-1; TCRdb names TRBD1, which stays unverified in the absence of DNA. The CDR3 contains 14 residues. Germline lookup yields CDR1 LNHDA and CDR2 SQIVND (reference sequence). This CDR3 is CASSILEGDNEQFF.

This sequence joins TRBV12-5 and TRBJ1-1. This CDR3 comprises 13 residues. Germline V gene sequence: CDR1 LGHNT, CDR2 FRNRAP. CDR3 residues: CASGSGPYTEAFF.

This rearrangement joins TRBV3-1 to TRBJ2-3; TCRdb selects TRBD1, and the lack of DNA leaves this call unchecked. The CDR3 is made up of 15 amino acids. Germline loops: CDR1 LGHDT, CDR2 YNNKEL (reference sequence). The chain's CDR3 is CASSQVADNTDTQYF.

The CDR3 reads CASSALSGSSYNEQFF. The genes are TRBV9 and TRBJ2-1. The CDR3 contains 16 residues. Germline CDR1 reads SGDLS; CDR2 reads YYNGEE.

The chain has TRBV7-2 and TRBJ2-5; there is no DNA to check the TCRdb D call of TRBD1. This CDR3 has 13 residues. Germline V gene sequence: CDR1 SGHTA, CDR2 FQGNSA. CDR3 in amino acids: CASSPDPGETQYF.

The chain joins TRBV27 to TRBJ2-7. Germline V gene data show CDR1 as MNHEY and CDR2 as SMNVEV (reference sequence). The CDR3 is 15 amino acids. CDR3 residues: CASSLSQLASYEQYF.

The V gene is TRBV29-1, the J gene TRBJ2-7. CDR3 length: 13 amino acids. CDR1 and CDR2 from the germline V gene are SQVTM and ANQGSEA. CDR3 protein: CSVGFSSSYEQYF.

V usage is TRBV12-3 or TRBV12-4 and J usage is TRBJ2-3; TCRdb's D call, TRBD1, is unchecked because there is no DNA. The CDR3 loop spans 14 amino acids. CDR3: CASRLRGRTDTQYF.

The chain uses TRBV27 and TRBJ2-3; TCRdb returns TRBD1, unconfirmable since there is no DNA. CDR1 is MNHEY and CDR2 is SMNVEV in the germline V gene (reference sequence). CDR3 length equals 15 residues. This chain's CDR3 is CASSLYGGATDTQYF.

The genes are TRBV24-1 and TRBJ2-4; TCRdb's D call, TRBD1, is unchecked because there is no DNA. Per germline, CDR1 KGHDR and CDR2 SFDVKD. This CDR3 comprises 16 residues. CDR3: CATSDPVGGSRNIQYF.

The chain couples TRBV13 to TRBJ2-2; checking the TCRdb D call of TRBD2 is not possible without DNA. Germline V CDR1 and CDR2: PRHDT, FYEKMQ (reference sequence). The CDR3 extends over 16 amino acids. This CDR3 reads CASSSSLRENTGELFF.

The gene calls are TRBV6-1 and TRBJ2-1; the TCRdb call, TRBD2, lacks DNA for checking. From germline, CDR1 is MNHNS and CDR2 SASEGT. This CDR3 contains 16 residues. This CDR3 is CASRTTSGVSYNEQFF.

This chain joins TRBV20-1 and TRBJ2-1. This CDR3 has 14 amino acids. CDR1 is DFQATT and CDR2 is SNEGSKA in the germline V gene (reference sequence). The CDR3 loop is CSANSPARYNEQFF.

The V gene is TRBV5-1, the J gene TRBJ1-5; TCRdb's D call, TRBD1, is unchecked because there is no DNA. The germline V gene has CDR1 SGHRS and CDR2 YFSETQ. The CDR3 length is 13 residues. The CDR3 protein is CASSLAGGQPQHF.